This passage covers 15 T cell receptor beta chains from one sample sequenced in a study of shared T cell receptors in the human thymus. The method was immunoSEQ multiplex PCR; TCRdb's version includes in-frame clones alone and lacks a portion of them. The table records about 380,000 clones, just under 95% of them present only once. The specimen was thymocytes. The receptors were gathered from a human donor.

The rearrangement links TRBV20-1 to TRBJ1-1; D is unclear. Trimming removed 3 bases at V and 11 bases at J, with 4 bases between. CDR1 is DFQATT, CDR2 SNEGSKA, per germline (reference sequence). CDR3 length equals 8 residues. The CDR3 DNA reads as TGCAGTGCTAGTCAGGCTTTCTTT. It codes for CSASQAFF.

In its sample, this clone was seen once. The chain is built from TRBV30 and TRBJ1-1, with 7 bases lining up with TRBD1. The V and J ends lost 1 base and 7 bases, in that order; junction bases with no gene match: 12. The germline CDR1 and CDR2 sequences are GTSNPN and SVGIG (reference sequence). This CDR3 is built from 15 residues. The CDR3: CAWSGGSGTDFEAFF. CDR3 sequence (DNA): TGTGCCTGGAGTGGGGGATCCGGGACAGACTTTGAAGCTTTCTTT.

The rearrangement joins TRBV4-1 to TRBJ2-7, with D possibly being TRBD2 (5 bases). The germline V and J ends were trimmed by 0 bases and 8 bases, with 20 bases remaining between them. The CDR3 contains 16 residues. Germline V gene data show CDR1 as MGHRA and CDR2 as YSYEKL. The CDR3 sequence is CASSQDRLAVIPKQYF. DNA of the CDR3: TGCGCCAGCAGCCAAGATAGGCTAGCCGTCATCCCCAAGCAGTACTTC.

V usage is TRBV5-4 and J usage is TRBJ2-1; 7 bases map to TRBD2. The germline V gene has CDR1 SGHNT and CDR2 YYREEE (reference sequence). V lost 5 bases to trimming and J lost 3 bases; unmatched junction nucleotides: 11. The CDR3 sequence is 16 residues long. The CDR3 nucleotides are TGTGCCAGCAGTTCCTTTCCGGGACTACACTACAATGAGCAGTTCTTC. Translating gives CASSSFPGLHYNEQFF.

With respect to this clone: The junction differs from germline at one of its ends, possibly a read error. This chain joins TRBV5-1 and TRBJ2-3, with a tentative D call TRBD2 (5 bases). Germline V lookup: CDR1 SGHRS, CDR2 YFSETQ. CDR3 length: 15 residues. The CDR3 protein is CASFPPGRGTDTQYF. For the CDR3, the DNA is TGTGCCAGCTTCCCCCCGGGAAGGGGCACAGATACGCAGTATTTT.

The chain recombines TRBV30 with TRBJ2-7; perhaps TRBD1 as D (6 bases). The CDR3 length is 17 residues. Trimming took off 0 bases at V and 3 bases at J, with 21 bases between the two ends. Germline values: CDR1 GTSNPN, CDR2 SVGIG (reference sequence). The DNA of the CDR3 is TGTGCCTGGAGTGTACTGAAGATACAGGGTCCCAACTACGAGCAGTACTTC. This translates into CAWSVLKIQGPNYEQYF.

The chain links TRBV4-1 to TRBJ2-2; D is uncertain. V was trimmed by 4 bases and J by 3 bases, leaving 9 bases between them. CDR3 length: 14 amino acids. Germline assignment: CDR1 MGHRA and CDR2 YSYEKL. In nucleotides, the CDR3 is TGCGCCAGCAGCCCCAAAAGTTACACCGGGGAGCTGTTTTTT. Translating it yields CASSPKSYTGELFF.

This clone has only a few counts. The CDR3 region has the DNA TGTGCCAGCAGCGCCAACGAATATGTCGGGGCGCGGGAGACCGGGGAGCTGTTTTTT. Translation: CASSANEYVGARETGELFF. The chain links TRBV27 to TRBJ2-2; 7 nucleotides match TRBD2. The J segment lost 5 bases and the V segment lost 6 bases, leaving 21 bases of the junction unmatched. The germline V gene has CDR1 MNHEY and CDR2 SMNVEV (reference sequence). This CDR3 spans 19 amino acids.

The V and J genes are TRBV7-3 and TRBJ2-2; 7 nucleotides match TRBD1. The CDR3 length is 17 residues. V was clipped by 6 bases and J by 6 bases; unmatched bases: 16. Germline lookup yields CDR1 SGHTA and CDR2 FQGTGA. DNA of the CDR3: TGTGCCAGCAGTCTCGGGGCCCTAGGGGGCGCGGCCGGGGAGCTGTTTTTT. This encodes CASSLGALGGAAGELFF.

J is TRBJ2-1 and V is TRBV7-9; D perhaps matches TRBD2 (6 bases). Germline CDR1 and CDR2: SEHNR and FQNEAQ (reference sequence). V was shortened by 1 base and J by 8 bases, with 18 bases between the two germline ends. The CDR3 is made up of 16 amino acids. CDR3 nucleotides: TGTGCCAGCAGCTTAGTTTCGGCGGGAAAGGATGATGAGCAGTTCTTC. Translating it yields CASSLVSAGKDDEQFF.

The chain carries TRBV7-9 and TRBJ1-4; possibly TRBD1 for D (5 bases). The germline V and J ends were trimmed by 4 bases and 6 bases, with 15 bases remaining between them. Germline-derived CDR1 and CDR2 are SEHNR and FQNEAQ (reference sequence). CDR3 size: 15 residues. The chain's CDR3 is CASSSTREADEKLFF. The CDR3 coding sequence is TGTGCCAGCAGCTCCACCAGGGAGGCGGATGAAAAACTGTTTTTT.

J is TRBJ1-4 and V is TRBV27; D may be TRBD1 (5 bases). Between the trimmed V and J ends, which lost 6 bases and 4 bases, there was a span of 15 bases. Germline CDR1 and CDR2: MNHEY and SMNVEV (reference sequence). The CDR3 length is 15 residues. CDR3 sequence reads: CASSPALGGNEKLFF. Written as DNA, the CDR3 is TGTGCCAGCAGCCCCGCACTGGGGGGTAATGAAAAACTGTTTTTT.

This clone appeared a single time. V is TRBV5-6 and J is TRBJ1-4, with 7 bases fitting TRBD1. This CDR3 spans 17 amino acids. Germline-derived CDR1 and CDR2 are SGHDT and YYEEEE. Trimming took 0 bases from V and 4 from J; bases not matched to a gene: 9. CDR3 sequence (DNA): TGTGCCAGCAGCTTGGCCAGGGGGAATCCTTTTAATGAAAAACTGTTTTTT. Translation gives CASSLARGNPFNEKLFF.

The chain couples TRBV25-1 to TRBJ2-1; 11 positions agree with TRBD2. This CDR3 contains 18 residues. V shed 1 base and J 0 bases; nucleotides not matched to a gene: 5. Germline V CDR1 and CDR2: MGHDK, SYGVNS. The CDR3 reads CASSESQTSGNSYNEQFF. CDR3 nucleotides: TGTGCCAGCAGTGAATCCCAGACTAGCGGGAACTCCTACAATGAGCAGTTCTTC.

The chain is built from TRBV7-2 and TRBJ2-3; D unclear. V was cut by 1 base and J by 3 bases, with 14 bases left in between. The CDR3 spans 16 residues. Germline-derived CDR1 and CDR2 are SGHTA and FQGNSA. This chain's CDR3 is CASSLVWTESTDTQYF. The CDR3 coding sequence is TGTGCCAGCAGCTTAGTTTGGACGGAGAGTACAGATACGCAGTATTTT. Full variable domain (outside the CDR3, taken from reference TRBV7-2 and TRBJ2-3): GAGVSQSPSNKVTEKGKDVELRCDPISGHTALYWYRQSLGQGLEFLIYFQGNSAPDKSGLPSDRFSAERTGGSVSTLTIQRTQQEDSAVYLCASSLVWTESTDTQYFGPGTRLTVL.